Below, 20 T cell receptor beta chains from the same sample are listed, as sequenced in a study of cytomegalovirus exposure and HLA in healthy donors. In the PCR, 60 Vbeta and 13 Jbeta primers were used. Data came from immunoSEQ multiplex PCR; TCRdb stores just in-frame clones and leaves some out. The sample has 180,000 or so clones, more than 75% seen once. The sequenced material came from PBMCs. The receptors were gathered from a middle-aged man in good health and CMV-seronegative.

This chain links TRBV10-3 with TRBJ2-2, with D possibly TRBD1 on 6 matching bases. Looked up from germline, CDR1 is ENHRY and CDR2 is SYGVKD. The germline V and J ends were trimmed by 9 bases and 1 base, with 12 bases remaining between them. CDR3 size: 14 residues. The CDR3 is CAIGPGVNTGELFF. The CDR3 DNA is TGTGCCATTGGACCAGGGGTGAACACCGGGGAGCTGTTTTTT.

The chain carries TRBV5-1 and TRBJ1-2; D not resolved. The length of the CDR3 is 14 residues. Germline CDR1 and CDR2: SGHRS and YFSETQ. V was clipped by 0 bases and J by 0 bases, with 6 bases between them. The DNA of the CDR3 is TGCGCCAGCAGCTTGGAACGAGCTAACTATGGCTACACCTTC. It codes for CASSLERANYGYTF.

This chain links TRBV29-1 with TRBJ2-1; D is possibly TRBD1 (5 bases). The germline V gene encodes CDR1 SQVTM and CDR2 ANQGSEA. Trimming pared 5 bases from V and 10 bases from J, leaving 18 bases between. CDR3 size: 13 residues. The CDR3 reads CSVKPGSWGEQFF. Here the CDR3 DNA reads TGCAGCGTTAAACCCGGGTCGTGGGGCGAGCAGTTCTTC.

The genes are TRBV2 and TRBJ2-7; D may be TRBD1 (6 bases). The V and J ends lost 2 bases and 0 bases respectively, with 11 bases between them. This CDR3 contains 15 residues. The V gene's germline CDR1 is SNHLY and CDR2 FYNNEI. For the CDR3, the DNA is TGTGCCAGCAGTGAAAGACAGGCGAGCTCCTACGAGCAGTACTTC. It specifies CASSERQASSYEQYF.

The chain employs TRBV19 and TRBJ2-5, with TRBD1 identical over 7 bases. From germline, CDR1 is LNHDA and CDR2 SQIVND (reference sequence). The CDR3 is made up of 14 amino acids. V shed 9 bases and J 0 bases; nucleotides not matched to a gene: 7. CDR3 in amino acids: CASQVQGDQETQYF. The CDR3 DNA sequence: TGTGCCAGCCAAGTTCAGGGGGACCAAGAGACCCAGTACTTC.

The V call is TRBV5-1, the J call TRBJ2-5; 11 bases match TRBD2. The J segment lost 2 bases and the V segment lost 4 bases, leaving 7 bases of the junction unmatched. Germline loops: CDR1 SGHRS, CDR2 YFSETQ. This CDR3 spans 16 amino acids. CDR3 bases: TGCGCCAGCAGCATCCCGGGACTAGCGGATCAAGAGACCCAGTACTTC. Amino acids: CASSIPGLADQETQYF.

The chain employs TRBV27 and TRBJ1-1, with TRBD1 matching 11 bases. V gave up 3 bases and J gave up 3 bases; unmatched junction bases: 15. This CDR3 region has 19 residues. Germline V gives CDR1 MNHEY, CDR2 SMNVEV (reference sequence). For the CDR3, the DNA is TGTGCCAGCAGTTTGAGGACAGGGGGCGTGTTGCAAGGGGACACTGAAGCTTTCTTT. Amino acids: CASSLRTGGVLQGDTEAFF.

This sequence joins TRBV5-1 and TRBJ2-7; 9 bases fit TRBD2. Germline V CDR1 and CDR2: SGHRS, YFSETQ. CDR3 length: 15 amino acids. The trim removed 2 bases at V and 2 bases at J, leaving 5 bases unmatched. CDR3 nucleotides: TGCGCCAGCAGCTTATCTAGCGGGATTACCTACGAGCAGTACTTC. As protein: CASSLSSGITYEQYF.

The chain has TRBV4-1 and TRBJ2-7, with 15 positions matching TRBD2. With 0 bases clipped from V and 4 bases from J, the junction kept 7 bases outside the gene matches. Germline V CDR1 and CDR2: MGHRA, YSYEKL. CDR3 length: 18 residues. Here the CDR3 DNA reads TGCGCCAGCAGCCAAGATATAGGACTAGCGGGAGGGCAATACGAGCAGTACTTC. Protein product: CASSQDIGLAGGQYEQYF.

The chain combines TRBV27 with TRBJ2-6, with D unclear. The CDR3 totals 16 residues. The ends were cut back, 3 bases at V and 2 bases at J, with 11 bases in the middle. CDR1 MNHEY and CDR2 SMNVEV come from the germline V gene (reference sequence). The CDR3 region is CASSFGLTAGANVLTF. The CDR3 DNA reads TGTGCCAGCAGTTTTGGGCTAACAGCTGGGGCCAACGTCCTGACTTTC.

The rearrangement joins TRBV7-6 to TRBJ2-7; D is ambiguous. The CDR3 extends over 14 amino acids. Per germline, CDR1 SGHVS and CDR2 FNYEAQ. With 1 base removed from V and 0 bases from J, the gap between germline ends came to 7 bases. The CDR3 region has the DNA TGTGCCAGCAGCTTAGATGCGAGCTCCTACGAGCAGTACTTC. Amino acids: CASSLDASSYEQYF. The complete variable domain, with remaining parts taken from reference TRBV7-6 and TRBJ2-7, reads GAGVSQSPRYKVTKRGQDVALRCDPISGHVSLYWYRQALGQGPEFLTYFNYEAQQDKSGLPNDRFSAERPEGSISTLTIQRTEQRDSAMYRCASSLDASSYEQYFGPGTRLTVT.

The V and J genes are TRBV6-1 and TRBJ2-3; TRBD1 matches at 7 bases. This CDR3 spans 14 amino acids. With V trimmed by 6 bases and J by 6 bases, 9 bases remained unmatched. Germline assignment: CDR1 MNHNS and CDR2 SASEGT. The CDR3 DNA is TGTGCCAGCAGAGGAACAGGGGTTCGGGATACGCAGTATTTT. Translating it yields CASRGTGVRDTQYF.

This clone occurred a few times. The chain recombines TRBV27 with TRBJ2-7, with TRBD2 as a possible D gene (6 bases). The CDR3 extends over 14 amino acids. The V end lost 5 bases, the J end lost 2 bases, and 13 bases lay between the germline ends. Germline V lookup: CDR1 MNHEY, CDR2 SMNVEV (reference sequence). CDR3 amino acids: CASSQRALPYEQYF. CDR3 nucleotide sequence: TGTGCCAGCAGTCAGCGGGCCCTACCCTACGAGCAGTACTTC.

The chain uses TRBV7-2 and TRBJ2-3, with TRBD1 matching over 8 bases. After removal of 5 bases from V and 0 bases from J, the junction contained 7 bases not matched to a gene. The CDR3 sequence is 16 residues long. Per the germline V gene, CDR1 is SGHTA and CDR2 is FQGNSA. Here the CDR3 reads CASSRNTGGSTDTQYF. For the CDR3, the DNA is TGTGCCAGCAGCCGTAATACAGGGGGTAGCACAGATACGCAGTATTTT.

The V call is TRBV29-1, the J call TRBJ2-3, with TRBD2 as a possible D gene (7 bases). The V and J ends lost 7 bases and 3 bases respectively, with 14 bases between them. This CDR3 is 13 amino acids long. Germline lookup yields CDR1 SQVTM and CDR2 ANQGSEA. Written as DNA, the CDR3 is TGCAGCGCCAAGGGGGGGGGAACAGATACGCAGTATTTT. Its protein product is CSAKGGGTDTQYF.

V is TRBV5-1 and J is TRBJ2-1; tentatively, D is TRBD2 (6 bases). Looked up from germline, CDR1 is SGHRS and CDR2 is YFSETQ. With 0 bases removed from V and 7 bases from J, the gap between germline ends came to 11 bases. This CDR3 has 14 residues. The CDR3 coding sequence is TGCGCCAGCAGCTTGGGGGACTCCCCTAATGAGCAGTTCTTC. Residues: CASSLGDSPNEQFF. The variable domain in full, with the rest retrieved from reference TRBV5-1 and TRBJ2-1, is KAGVTQTPRYLIKTRGQQVTLSCSPISGHRSVSWYQQTPGQGLQFLFEYFSETQRNKGNFPGRFSGRQFSNSRSEMNVSTLELGDSALYLCASSLGDSPNEQFFGPGTRLTVL.

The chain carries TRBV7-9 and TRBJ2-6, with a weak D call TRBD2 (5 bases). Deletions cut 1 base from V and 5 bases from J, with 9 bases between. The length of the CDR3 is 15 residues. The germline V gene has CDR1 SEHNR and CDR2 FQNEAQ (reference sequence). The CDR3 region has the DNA TGTGCCAGCAGCTTAGTAGGAGGTAGGGCCAACGTCCTGACTTTC. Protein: CASSLVGGRANVLTF.

DNA of the CDR3: TGTGCCAGTGAGGAGGGAATCCAAAATCAGCCCCAGCATTTT. Protein sequence: CASEEGIQNQPQHF. The rearrangement joins TRBV19 to TRBJ1-5; no reliable D call. Germline CDR1 reads LNHDA; CDR2 reads SQIVND (reference sequence). The CDR3 is 14 amino acids. The germline V and J ends were trimmed by 8 bases and 4 bases, with 15 bases remaining between them.

This chain's CDR3 is CASSFGDRRYNEQFF. CDR3 DNA: TGCGCCAGCAGCTTTGGAGACAGGCGTTACAATGAGCAGTTCTTC. J is TRBJ2-1 and V is TRBV5-1; the D gene is possibly TRBD1 (6 bases). CDR1 is SGHRS and CDR2 is YFSETQ in the germline V gene. The V gene lost 2 bases and the J gene lost 4 bases, with 13 bases spanning the gap. The CDR3 runs 15 residues.

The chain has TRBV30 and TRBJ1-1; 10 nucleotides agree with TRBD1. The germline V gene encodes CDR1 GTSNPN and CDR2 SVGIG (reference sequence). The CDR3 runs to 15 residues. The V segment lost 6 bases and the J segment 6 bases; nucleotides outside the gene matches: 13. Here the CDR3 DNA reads TGTGCCTGCCTCCGGGACAGGGGAATGGCAGCTGAAGCTTTCTTT. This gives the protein CACLRDRGMAAEAFF.